This TCR beta chain is drawn from a study of T cell repertoires in cytomegalovirus infection. Study context: Researchers turned to recently identified HLA-C-restricted CMV epitopes as well as well-studied HLA-B-restricted ones. Public TCR beta signatures provided an indication of both CMV infection and a matching HLA type. General study points: Summed frequency of shared TCR beta families picked out CMV carriers who also had the relevant HLA. Within the response measured ex vivo, HLA-C-restricted CMV-specific TCR beta clonotypes were dominant.

Remarks on this clonotype: Its antigen is currently unknown.

One entry per CDR3 protein, called by TCRdb with MiXCR from the reads. The sample gives fewer than 650,000 distinct CDR3 sequences, 35% to 50% of which show up once; 48% is in the top ten. Germline assignment: CDR1 SGHRS and CDR2 YFSETQ. V gave up 6 bases and J gave up 3 bases; unmatched junction bases: 7. The CDR3 is made up of 15 amino acids. This chain uses TRBV5-1 with TRBJ2-3, with 10 bases identical to TRBD1. Sample: cultured PBMCs, taken from culture after CMV antigen stimulation. The origin of this receptor is a human donor in good health (CMV status not recorded). Some clones in this sample may be carry-over from other donors' samples. In DNA, the CDR3 is TGCGCCAGCACCCAGCGGGACAGGGGAACAGATACGCAGTATTTT. Amino acid sequence: CASTQRDRGTDTQYF.